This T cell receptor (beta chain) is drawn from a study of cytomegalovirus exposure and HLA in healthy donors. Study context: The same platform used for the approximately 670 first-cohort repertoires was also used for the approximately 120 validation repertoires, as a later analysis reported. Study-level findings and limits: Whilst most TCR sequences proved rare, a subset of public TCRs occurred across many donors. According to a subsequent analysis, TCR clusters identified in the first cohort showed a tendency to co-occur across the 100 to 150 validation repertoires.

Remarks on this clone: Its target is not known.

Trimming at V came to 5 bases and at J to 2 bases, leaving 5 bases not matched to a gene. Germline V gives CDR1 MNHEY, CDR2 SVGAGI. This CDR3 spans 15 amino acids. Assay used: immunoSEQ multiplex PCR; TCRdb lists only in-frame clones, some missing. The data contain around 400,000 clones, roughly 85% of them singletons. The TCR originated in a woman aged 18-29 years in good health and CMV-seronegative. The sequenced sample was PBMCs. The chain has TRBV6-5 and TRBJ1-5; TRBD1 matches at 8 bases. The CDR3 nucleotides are TGTGCCAGCAGTACGGACAGGGCGGGCAATCAGCCCCAGCATTTT. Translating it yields CASSTDRAGNQPQHF.